Listed below are T cell receptor beta chains from one sample, sequenced in a study of shared clonotypes between healthy human individuals. Libraries were prepared by immunoSEQ multiplex PCR; TCRdb keeps only in-frame clonotypes and omits some of them. The data contain 2 million to 2.5 million clones, 85% to 95% of them singletons. Material: naive CD4+ T cells from PBMCs. The origin of the receptors is a man younger than 35 in good health. Some clones in this sample may be carry-over from other donors' samples. The CDR3 runs from the conserved cysteine through the conserved F or W. A D gene is named only where the DNA matches it firmly. The size entry is marked missing in some rows and otherwise reads once, few, many or a size class.

>14|NA|TRBV6-5|NA|TRBJ1-4
TGTGCCAGCAGGCCCACAGGGCCTAATGAAAAACTGTTTTTT
CASRPTGPNEKLFF
>17|NA|TRBV7-9|NA|TRBJ1-3
TGTGCCAGCAGCTCAGGACAGTGGGTTATAGGTGGAAACACCATATATTTT
CASSSGQWVIGGNTIYF
>14|once|TRBV19|TRBD2|TRBJ2-1
TGTGCCAGTAGTATAAGCGGGAGAAAATCTGAGCAGTTCTTC
CASSISGRKSEQFF
>15|NA|TRBV4-1|TRBD1|TRBJ2-7
TGCGCCAGCAGCCAAGGCCTGAGGGGGCAGGGCGAGCAGTACTTC
CASSQGLRGQGEQYF
>15|NA|TRBV4-1|TRBD1|TRBJ2-7
TGCGCCAGCAACCGCGAATACAGGGGGAACTACGAGCAGTACTTC
CASNREYRGNYEQYF
>13|NA|TRBV7-9|TRBD1|TRBJ1-5
TGTGCCAGCAGTACCTCAGGGGGTCAGCCCCAGCATTTT
CASSTSGGQPQHF
>20|NA|TRBV6-4|TRBD1|TRBJ1-5
TGTGCCAGCAGCTCCTATCGTAGGGACAGGGAGGTTCGGAGCAATCAGCCCCAGCATTTT
CASSSYRRDREVRSNQPQHF
>11|NA|TRBV18|NA|TRBJ2-7
TGTGCCAGCTCCCCCTCGGACGAGCAGTACTTC
CASSPSDEQYF
>15|NA|TRBV2|TRBD2|TRBJ2-5
TGTGCCAGCAGTGGGTCCAGCGGGAGGACCGAGACCCAGTACTTC
CASSGSSGRTETQYF
>14|NA|TRBV28|NA|TRBJ2-3
TGTGCCAGCAGGAGTGCCCCAAACACAGATACGCAGTATTTT
CASRSAPNTDTQYF
>13|NA|TRBV30|NA|TRBJ1-1
TGTGCCTGGAGTGCCAGGCGGAACACTGAAGCTTTCTTT
CAWSARRNTEAFF
>15|NA|TRBV19|NA|TRBJ2-5
TGTGCCAGTAGTATCTCGACGGTCACGAAAGAGACCCAGTACTTC
CASSISTVTKETQYF
>15|NA|TRBV6-1|NA|TRBJ1-4
TGTGCCAGCAGTGGAGGGCTGAGAACTAATGAAAAACTGTTTTTT
CASSGGLRTNEKLFF
>14|few|TRBV9|NA|TRBJ1-3
TGTGCCAGCAGCGTAGAGTTCTCTGGAAACACCATATATTTT
CASSVEFSGNTIYF
>16|NA|TRBV4-1|TRBD1|TRBJ1-1
TGCGCCAGCAGCCCACGGACAGGGGGCTCCAACACTGAAGCTTTCTTT
CASSPRTGGSNTEAFF
>16|NA|TRBV7-9|TRBD2|TRBJ2-2
TGTGCCAGCAGCCCCCGACTAGCGGGAAACACCGGGGAGCTGTTTTTT
CASSPRLAGNTGELFF
>15|NA|TRBV21-1|NA|TRBJ1-2
TGTGCCAGCAGCCCCTATTGGCCAGCTAACTATGGCTACACCTTC
CASSPYWPANYGYTF
>13|NA|TRBV12-5|NA|TRBJ2-2
TGTGCTAGTGGTTTCCAGGGCGCCGGGGAGCTGTTTTTT
CASGFQGAGELFF
>14|NA|TRBV2|NA|TRBJ1-4
TGTGCCAGCAACCAAGAGAGGGGGATTGAAAAACTGTTTTTT
CASNQERGIEKLFF
>15|NA|TRBV7-3|NA|TRBJ2-1
TGTGCCAGCAGCCCGGTGGCTAGCCGGAGAGGGGAGCAGTTCTTC
CASSPVASRRGEQFF
>14|NA|TRBV7-3|NA|TRBJ2-1
TGTGCCAGCAGCTTAACGAGAGGGCGCAATGAGCAGTTCTTC
CASSLTRGRNEQFF
>16|once|TRBV28|TRBD1|TRBJ2-7
TGTGCCAGCAGAGCCAGGGGGACAGGGGGGTCCTACGAGCAGTACTTC
CASRARGTGGSYEQYF
>14|NA|TRBV9|NA|TRBJ2-5
TGTGCCAGCAGCGTAGACCCTGGGAGGGAGACCCAGTACTTC
CASSVDPGRETQYF
>19|NA|TRBV5-1|NA|TRBJ2-1
TGCGCCAGCAGCTCAAGAAACGACCAAGCGGGCAGCTCCTACAATGAGCAGTTCTTC
CASSSRNDQAGSSYNEQFF
>15|NA|TRBV7-8|NA|TRBJ1-2
TGTGCCAGCAGCTTTTTCCCTCCAGGTGACTATGGCTACACCTTC
CASSFFPPGDYGYTF
>17|once|TRBV27|TRBD2|TRBJ2-1
TGTGCCAGCAGTCCCGGGACTAGCGGGAGGGCCATGGTTGAGCAGTTCTTC
CASSPGTSGRAMVEQFF
>16|NA|TRBV9|TRBD2|TRBJ2-3
TGTGCCAGCAGCGCTAGGACTAGCGCGGGGGTAGATACGCAGTATTTT
CASSARTSAGVDTQYF
>15|NA|TRBV6-6|TRBD1|TRBJ1-5
TGTGCCAGCAGCCGACGACAGGGCGGGAGTCAGCCCCAGCATTTT
CASSRRQGGSQPQHF
>16|NA|TRBV4-2|TRBD1|TRBJ1-2
TGTGCCAGCAGCCAGACAGGGACAGCTTCTAACTATGGCTACACCTTC
CASSQTGTASNYGYTF
>16|NA|TRBV7-2|NA|TRBJ2-2
TGTGCCAGCAGCCACCCGGGAAGGTCCGTCACCGGGGAGCTGTTTTTT
CASSHPGRSVTGELFF
>12|NA|TRBV6-1|NA|TRBJ2-3
TGTGCCAGCAGTCAAAGGGGTGATACGCAGTATTTT
CASSQRGDTQYF
>13|NA|TRBV5-1|NA|TRBJ2-3
TGCGCCAGCCGCTCCCATCGAGGGGATACGCAGTATTTT
CASRSHRGDTQYF
>12|few|TRBV19|NA|TRBJ1-2
TGTGCCAGTAGTACAAGACCCTATGGCTACACCTTC
CASSTRPYGYTF
>13|NA|TRBV4-1|NA|TRBJ2-7
TGCGCCAGCAGCCAAGGGGGCAACTACGAGCAGTACTTC
CASSQGGNYEQYF
>15|NA|TRBV7-2|TRBD1|TRBJ1-2
TGTGCCAGCAGCCCGAGGGGACAGGGGCTCAAGGGCTACACCTTC
CASSPRGQGLKGYTF
>16|NA|TRBV30|NA|TRBJ2-3
TGTGCCTGGAGTGTACTGGGCAGCTTACCCACAGATACGCAGTATTTT
CAWSVLGSLPTDTQYF
>15|NA|TRBV5-1|TRBD1|TRBJ1-6
TGCGCCAGCAGCTTGGGACAGGGGGCTTATTCACCCCTCCACTTT
CASSLGQGAYSPLHF
>16|NA|TRBV12-5|NA|TRBJ2-6
TGTGCTAGTGGTTTGGAACTAGGACCTGGGGCCAACGTCCTGACTTTC
CASGLELGPGANVLTF
>15|once|TRBV28|TRBD1|TRBJ2-1
TGTGCCAGCAGTTTTTCGGGACAGGGGGCCGGAGAGCAGTTCTTC
CASSFSGQGAGEQFF
>13|NA|TRBV6-4|NA|TRBJ2-3
TGTGCCAGCAGTGCCAAGTCCGCAGATACGCAGTATTTT
CASSAKSADTQYF
>17|NA|TRBV11-2|TRBD1|TRBJ1-3
TGTGCCAGCAGCCAGCCTGGGGGACAGAGCTCTGGAAACACCATATATTTT
CASSQPGGQSSGNTIYF
>15|NA|TRBV29-1|TRBD1|TRBJ2-7
TGCAGCGTTGTCCAGACGCGACAGGGTACCTACGAGCAGTACTTC
CSVVQTRQGTYEQYF
>14|NA|TRBV7-8|NA|TRBJ2-2
TGTGCCAGCAGCTTAGCGTCCTACACCGGGGAGCTGTTTTTT
CASSLASYTGELFF
>12|NA|TRBV18|NA|TRBJ1-2
TGTGCCAGCGCAGCAGCGAACTATGGCTACACCTTC
CASAAANYGYTF
>14|NA|TRBV18|NA|TRBJ2-5
TGTGCCAGCTCAACGGCTGGGGTCGGGGAGACCCAGTACTTC
CASSTAGVGETQYF
>14|NA|TRBV5-6|NA|TRBJ1-1
TGTGCCAGCAGCTTCCAGGGTAGGAACACTGAAGCTTTCTTT
CASSFQGRNTEAFF
>17|NA|TRBV15|NA|TRBJ1-1
TGTGCCACCAGCAGAGGGGTCTTGAAGGGTTTGAACACTGAAGCTTTCTTT
CATSRGVLKGLNTEAFF
>15|NA|TRBV18|TRBD1|TRBJ1-2
TGTGCCAGCTCACCACAACCGGGACAGACCTATGGCTACACCTTC
CASSPQPGQTYGYTF
>13|NA|TRBV29-1|NA|TRBJ1-1
TGCAGCGTTGGGGGACGGTTGAACACTGAAGCTTTCTTT
CSVGGRLNTEAFF
>15|NA|TRBV2|TRBD2|TRBJ2-2
TGTGCCAGCACGAACCTAGCGGGAGGCCAGGGGGAGCTGTTTTTT
CASTNLAGGQGELFF
>14|NA|TRBV5-4|TRBD1|TRBJ1-4
TGTGCCAGCAGCAGGGGACAGCTTGGGGAAAAACTGTTTTTT
CASSRGQLGEKLFF
>12|NA|TRBV6-6|NA|TRBJ1-1
TGTGCCAGCAAGGGGTCGAACACTGAAGCTTTCTTT
CASKGSNTEAFF
>17|NA|TRBV15|TRBD2|TRBJ2-3
TGTGCCACCAGCAGAGAATTGGGAGGGCAGGGCCCAGATACGCAGTATTTT
CATSRELGGQGPDTQYF
>16|NA|TRBV18|NA|TRBJ2-4
TGTGCCAGCTCATATCCCCAACTGGCGGGCAAAAACATTCAGTACTTC
CASSYPQLAGKNIQYF
>15|NA|TRBV5-1|TRBD1|TRBJ1-5
TGCGCCAGCAGCCCGGGACAGGGGTACGATCAGCCCCAGCATTTT
CASSPGQGYDQPQHF
>19|NA|TRBV4-1|TRBD2|TRBJ2-3
TGCGCCAGCAGCCAAGTGGGTGGGACTAGCTGGTCTATTGCAGATACGCAGTATTTT
CASSQVGGTSWSIADTQYF
>15|NA|TRBV7-9|TRBD1|TRBJ1-6
TGTGCCAGCAGCCCTCCGGACAGGGGAGTTTCACCCCTCCACTTT
CASSPPDRGVSPLHF
>13|NA|TRBV19|NA|TRBJ1-4
TGTGCCAGTAGTACCGCTCGGACAGCCTTTTTCCATTTT
CASSTARTAFFHF
>18|NA|TRBV4-2|TRBD2|TRBJ2-6
TGTGCCAGCAGCCGAGAACTAGCGGGCTTGCCTGGGGCCAACGTCCTGACTTTC
CASSRELAGLPGANVLTF